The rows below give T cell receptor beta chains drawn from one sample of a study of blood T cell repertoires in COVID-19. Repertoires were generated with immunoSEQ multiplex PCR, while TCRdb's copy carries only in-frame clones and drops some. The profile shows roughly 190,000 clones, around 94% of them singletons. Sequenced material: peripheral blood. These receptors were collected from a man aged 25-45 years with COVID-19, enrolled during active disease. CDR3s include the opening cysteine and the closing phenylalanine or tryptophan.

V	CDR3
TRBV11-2	CASSLGTDSYNSPLHF
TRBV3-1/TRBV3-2	CASSQDHLARSGNTIYF
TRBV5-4	CASSLVENNEQFF
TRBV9	CASSVVPEVGGYTF
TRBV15	CATGRQGLDTEAFF
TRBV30	CAWSEGPGQGGSYTF
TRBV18	CASSLQDTYGYTF
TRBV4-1	CASSQDQGLAGARHTQYF
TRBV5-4	CASSGPMLSTDTQYF
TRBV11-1	CASSFRWSEQYF
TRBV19	CASRGPSGNQPQHF
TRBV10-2	CASSEYAGSGYGYTF
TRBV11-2	CASSSGWDEKLFF
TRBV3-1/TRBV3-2	CASSTDRSYGYTF
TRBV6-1	CASSEKGGNQPQHF
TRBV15	CATSREGLGQIYGYTF
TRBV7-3	CASSFAGGSYNEQFF
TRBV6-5	CASSSGQGHQETQYF
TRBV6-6	CASSYRTGVITEAFF
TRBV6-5	CASSYGDRYYGYTF
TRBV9	CASSVLAEYNEQFF
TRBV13	CASRDTGTTSWDTQYF
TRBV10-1	CASSPGGSYNEQFF
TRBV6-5	CASSPTSGAFGEQFF
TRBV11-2	CASSLRRGGNTEAFF
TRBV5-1	CASSPRTGEETQYF
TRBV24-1	CATKDRVGYGYTF
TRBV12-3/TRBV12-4	CASSLGFGTEAFF
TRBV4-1	CASSRTGTRDEKLFF
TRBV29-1	CSAHSGLGIEGYTF
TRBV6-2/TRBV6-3	CASSYLAGGYEQYF